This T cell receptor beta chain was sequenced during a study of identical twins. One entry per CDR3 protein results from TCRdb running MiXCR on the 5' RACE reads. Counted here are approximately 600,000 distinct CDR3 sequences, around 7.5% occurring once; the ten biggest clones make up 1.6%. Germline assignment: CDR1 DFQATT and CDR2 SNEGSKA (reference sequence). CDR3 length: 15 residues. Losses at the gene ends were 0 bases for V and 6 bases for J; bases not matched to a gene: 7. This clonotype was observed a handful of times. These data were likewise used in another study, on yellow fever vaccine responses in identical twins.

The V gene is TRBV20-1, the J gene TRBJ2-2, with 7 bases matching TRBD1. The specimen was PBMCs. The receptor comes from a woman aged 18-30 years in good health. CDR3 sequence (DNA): TGCAGTGCTAGAGACGCAGGGGGTTCGGCCGGGGAGCTGTTTTTT. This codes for CSARDAGGSAGELFF.